These 5 T cell receptor beta chains came from one sample sequenced in a study of cytomegalovirus exposure and HLA in healthy donors. PCR was performed using 60 Vbeta and 13 Jbeta primers. Method: immunoSEQ multiplex PCR; TCRdb's copy keeps in-frame clones and lacks some. The sample includes fewer than 200,000 clones, 82% seen only once; the top ten take around 1.5%. Sequencing input: PBMCs. These receptors were collected from a male donor in good health and CMV-seronegative.

The chain has TRBV9 and TRBJ1-4; D not certain. Germline assignment: CDR1 SGDLS and CDR2 YYNGEE. This CDR3 contains 14 residues. Trimming left V 6 bases short and J 7 bases short, with 16 bases between. The CDR3 region has the DNA TGTGCCAGCACGCCGGGAGGGCGGAGTGAAAAACTGTTTTTT. Translated: CASTPGGRSEKLFF.

This chain links TRBV25-1 with TRBJ1-3; weak D call: TRBD1 (5 bases). The germline V and J ends were trimmed by 1 base and 2 bases, with 9 bases remaining between them. Germline lookup yields CDR1 MGHDK and CDR2 SYGVNS. This CDR3 contains 15 residues. The CDR3 sequence: CASSELGGAGNTIYF. Here the CDR3 DNA reads TGTGCCAGCAGTGAATTGGGGGGAGCTGGAAACACCATATATTTT.

The gene calls are TRBV5-4 and TRBJ2-2; possible D gene TRBD2, 6 bases. Trimming took off 4 bases at V and 1 base at J, with 14 bases between the two ends. CDR1 and CDR2 from the germline V gene are SGHNT and YYREEE (reference sequence). The CDR3 contains 16 residues. The CDR3: CASSRRRDLNTGELFF. The CDR3 nucleotides read TGTGCCAGCAGCCGGAGGCGGGACCTGAACACCGGGGAGCTGTTTTTT.

The chain recombines TRBV5-6 with TRBJ2-7, with TRBD1 matching 9 bases. Germline V lookup: CDR1 SGHDT, CDR2 YYEEEE. With 0 bases clipped from V and 6 bases from J, the junction kept 7 bases outside the gene matches. The CDR3 totals 15 residues. The CDR3 sequence is CASSLVGQGLGEQYF. The CDR3 bases are TGTGCCAGCAGCTTGGTTGGACAGGGGTTGGGCGAGCAGTACTTC. The whole variable domain, remainder taken from reference TRBV5-6 and TRBJ2-7, is DAGVTQSPTHLIKTRGQQVTLRCSPKSGHDTVSWYQQALGQGPQFIFQYYEEEERQRGNFPDRFSGHQFPNYSSELNVNALLLGDSALYLCASSLVGQGLGEQYFGPGTRLTVT.

The V call is TRBV6-1, the J call TRBJ1-1, with D hard to call. Germline CDR1 MNHNS, CDR2 SASEGT. The CDR3 runs to 15 residues. Trimming left V 0 bases short and J 4 bases short, with 12 bases between. The CDR3 spells CASSEARAASTEAFF. CDR3 in DNA: TGTGCCAGCAGTGAAGCGCGGGCGGCATCCACTGAAGCTTTCTTT.